The sequence of this TCR beta chain was determined in a study of T cell responses to AZD1222 COVID-19 vaccine. About this clone itself: Its specificity is not known.

The data were produced by immunoSEQ multiplex PCR, yet TCRdb's version contains in-frame clones alone and is incomplete. The sample contains about 150,000 clones, 85% to 95% of which appear only once. Study findings and constraints: Only 5 to 7 AZD1222 recipients were seropositive at baseline. Samples come after the peak T cell response, not at day 14. The donors showed a predominance of white British ancestry and of females, with possible underestimation of clonal diversity. Among vaccine-associated CD4 TCRs, coverage spanned spike, with dominance at 160-218 and 743-854.

With V trimmed by 3 bases and J by 8 bases, 3 bases remained unmatched. CDR3 length: 12 amino acids. CDR1 and CDR2 from the germline V gene are LGHNT and FRNRAP. This TCR was sampled from an adult in good health. This sample comprised peripheral blood, obtained on day 0 of AZD1222 vaccination. This chain connects TRBV12-5 to TRBJ1-1, with TRBD1 matching over 7 bases. The CDR3 sequence: CASGFGTEEAFF. DNA for the CDR3: TGTGCTAGTGGTTTCGGGACAGAAGAAGCTTTCTTT.